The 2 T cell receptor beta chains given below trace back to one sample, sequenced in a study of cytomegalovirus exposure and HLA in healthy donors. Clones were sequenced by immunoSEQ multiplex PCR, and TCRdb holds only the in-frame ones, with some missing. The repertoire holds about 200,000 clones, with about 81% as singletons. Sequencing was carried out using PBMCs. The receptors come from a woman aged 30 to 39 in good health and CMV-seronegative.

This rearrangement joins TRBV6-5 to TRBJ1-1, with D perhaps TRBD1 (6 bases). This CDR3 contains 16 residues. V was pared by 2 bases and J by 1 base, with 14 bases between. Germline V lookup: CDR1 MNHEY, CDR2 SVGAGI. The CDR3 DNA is TGTGCCAGCAGTTACGAGCAGGGGCTGCCGAACACTGAAGCTTTCTTT. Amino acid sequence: CASSYEQGLPNTEAFF.

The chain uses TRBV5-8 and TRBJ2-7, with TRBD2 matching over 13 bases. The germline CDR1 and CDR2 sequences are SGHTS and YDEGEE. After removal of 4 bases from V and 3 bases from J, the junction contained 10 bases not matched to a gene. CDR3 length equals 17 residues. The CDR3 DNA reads TGTGCCAGCAGCCCGACGGGACTAGCGGGGATCGTCTACGAGCAGTACTTC. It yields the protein CASSPTGLAGIVYEQYF.